This entry lists 18 T cell receptor beta chains sequenced from one sample in a study of cytomegalovirus exposure and HLA in healthy donors. Some clones are missing from TCRdb's copy, which holds only in-frame ones; the method was immunoSEQ multiplex PCR. The sample contains 55,000 to 70,000 clones, roughly 94% of which appear only once. The specimen was PBMCs. Receptor source: a man in his late teens or twenties in good health and CMV-seronegative.

V is TRBV7-9 and J is TRBJ2-7; 9 nucleotides align to TRBD2. In germline, CDR1 is SEHNR, CDR2 FQNEAQ (reference sequence). The CDR3 runs to 17 residues. V lost 4 bases, J lost 7 bases, and 17 bases stayed unmatched. As DNA, the CDR3 is TGTGCCAGCAGCTCGACCTTAGCGGGAGCCCGTAATTTGGAGCAGTACTTC. Its translation is CASSSTLAGARNLEQYF.

The chain recombines TRBV21-1 with TRBJ1-4. TRBV21-1 is a documented pseudogene. This CDR3 contains 15 residues. The CDR3 sequence is CARPQVGVSNEKLFF. CDR3 nucleotides: TGTGCCAGACCCCAGGTCGGGGTGAGTAACGAAAAACTGTTTTTT.

The chain employs TRBV18 and TRBJ1-1; D might be TRBD1 (6 bases). This CDR3 contains 13 residues. V was clipped by 3 bases and J by 4 bases, with 9 bases between them. Germline CDR1 and CDR2: KGHSH and LQKENI. Here the CDR3 DNA reads TGTGCCAGCTCACCGGGGGCCCCCACTGAAGCTTTCTTT. Its translation: CASSPGAPTEAFF.

CDR3 bases: TGTGCCAGCAGCTTAGGCGCGGATACCTTCTACGAGCAGTACTTC. Translation: CASSLGADTFYEQYF. The chain recombines TRBV7-2 with TRBJ2-7, with D unresolved. The CDR3 sequence is 15 residues long. Trimming removed 1 base at V and 3 bases at J, with 13 bases between. Germline CDR1 and CDR2: SGHTA and FQGNSA.

J is TRBJ2-6 and V is TRBV6-4; no clear D gene. V dropped 3 bases and J dropped 7 bases, with 10 bases sitting between them. Germline V gene sequence: CDR1 MRHNA, CDR2 SNTAGT. This CDR3 has 14 residues. In DNA form, the CDR3 reads TGTGCCAGCAGTGAAAGCTTGGTTGCCAACGTCCTGACTTTC. The encoded protein is CASSESLVANVLTF.

The J gene is TRBJ2-7, the V gene TRBV6-1, with D maybe TRBD2 (5 bases). CDR1 is MNHNS, CDR2 SASEGT, per germline. The CDR3 length is 13 residues. Trimming cost V 2 bases and J 7 bases, with 12 bases left between them. The CDR3 protein is CASSEIGVWEQYF. The CDR3 DNA reads TGTGCCAGCAGTGAAATCGGGGTATGGGAGCAGTACTTC.

CDR3 DNA: TGTGCCAGCAGCACGGGACTAGCGGGAGTGTTTGAAGAATCCGGGGAGCTGTTTTTT. Amino acids: CASSTGLAGVFEESGELFF. The V and J genes are TRBV5-4 and TRBJ2-2; TRBD2 matches at 14 bases. This CDR3 region has 19 residues. Germline-derived CDR1 and CDR2 are SGHNT and YYREEE (reference sequence). Trimming removed 4 bases from V and 6 bases from J; junction bases left unmatched: 14.

The chain has TRBV11-3 and TRBJ1-5; 7 nucleotides line up with TRBD1. The CDR3 extends over 20 amino acids. With 5 bases clipped from V and 1 base from J, the junction kept 20 bases outside the gene matches. The V gene's germline CDR1 is SGHNT and CDR2 YENEEA. The CDR3 region is CASSPSNNRGRRGSNQPQHF. The CDR3 nucleotides are TGTGCCAGCAGCCCGAGCAATAACAGGGGCAGGCGGGGCAGCAATCAGCCCCAGCATTTT.

This clone was picked up one time. The chain recombines TRBV30 with TRBJ2-4; 7 bases line up with TRBD2. Germline assignment: CDR1 GTSNPN and CDR2 SVGIG (reference sequence). Trimming at V came to 4 bases and at J to 6 bases, leaving 0 bases not matched to a gene. The CDR3 has 11 amino acids. CDR3 DNA: TGTGCCTGGACTAGCGGAAACATTCAGTACTTC. It yields the protein CAWTSGNIQYF.

The rearrangement uses TRBV10-3 and TRBJ2-1; TRBD2 matches at 7 bases. The ends lost 1 base at V and 6 bases at J; junction bases unmatched: 15. From germline, CDR1 is ENHRY and CDR2 SYGVKD. The CDR3 is 18 amino acids. The CDR3 region is CAISEFTSAATRGNEQFF. The DNA for the CDR3 is TGTGCCATCAGTGAGTTCACTAGCGCTGCTACAAGGGGCAATGAGCAGTTCTTC.

The chain is built from TRBV10-1 and TRBJ2-7; possibly TRBD1 for D (6 bases). The germline V gene has CDR1 WNHNN and CDR2 SYGVQD (reference sequence). CDR3 length: 13 amino acids. Trimming shortened V by 3 bases and J by 6 bases, and 12 bases separated the two germline ends. The chain's CDR3 is CASSDPGVGEQYF. CDR3 DNA: TGCGCCAGCAGTGACCCAGGGGTGGGCGAGCAGTACTTC.

This chain joins TRBV14 and TRBJ1-5; D is possibly TRBD1 (5 bases). This CDR3 spans 13 amino acids. The V gene lost 4 bases and the J gene lost 4 bases, with 8 bases spanning the gap. Germline V lookup: CDR1 SGHDN, CDR2 FVKESK. As DNA, the CDR3 is TGTGCCAGCAGCCGGACAATAAATCAGCCCCAGCATTTT. Amino acids: CASSRTINQPQHF.

V and J are TRBV7-2 and TRBJ1-1; D may be TRBD1 (6 bases). This CDR3 is 14 amino acids long. CDR1 and CDR2 (germline): SGHTA, FQGNSA. V was shortened by 6 bases and J by 7 bases, with 18 bases between the two germline ends. CDR3 region: CASSQGRAPNEAFF. The CDR3 region has the DNA TGTGCCAGCAGTCAGGGGAGGGCCCCAAATGAAGCTTTCTTT. Full variable domain (rest looked up from reference TRBV7-2 and TRBJ1-1): GAGVSQSPSNKVTEKGKDVELRCDPISGHTALYWYRQSLGQGLEFLIYFQGNSAPDKSGLPSDRFSAERTGGSVSTLTIQRTQQEDSAVYLCASSQGRAPNEAFFGQGTRLTVV.

The genes are TRBV7-2 and TRBJ1-5; maybe TRBD1 (6 bases). Trimming cost V 5 bases and J 12 bases, with 14 bases left between them. Per germline, CDR1 SGHTA and CDR2 FQGNSA. CDR3 length equals 12 residues. The CDR3 is CASSNDRWGQHF. CDR3 coding DNA: TGTGCCAGCAGCAACGACAGGTGGGGCCAGCATTTT.

The rearrangement links TRBV7-3 to TRBJ2-3; D is possibly TRBD2 (5 bases). Trimming pared 4 bases from V and 2 bases from J, leaving 13 bases between. The CDR3 spans 15 residues. Germline V gene sequence: CDR1 SGHTA, CDR2 FQGTGA. CDR3 bases: TGTGCCAGCAGCTCACAAGGAGGAAACACAGATACGCAGTATTTT. The encoded protein is CASSSQGGNTDTQYF. Together with reference TRBV7-3 and TRBJ2-3, the CDR3 gives the full variable domain: GAGVSQTPSNKVTEKGKYVELRCDPISGHTALYWYRQSLGQGPEFLIYFQGTGAADDSGLPNDRFFAVRPEGSVSTLKIQRTERGDSAVYLCASSSQGGNTDTQYFGPGTRLTVL.

The chain carries TRBV7-2 and TRBJ1-3; TRBD1 agrees at 10 bases. Germline V gene data show CDR1 as SGHTA and CDR2 as FQGNSA. After removal of 1 base from V and 2 bases from J, the junction contained 5 bases not matched to a gene. The CDR3 is made up of 17 amino acids. In DNA, the CDR3 is TGTGCCAGCAGCTTAGTCCCAGGGACAGGGGCTGGAAACACCATATATTTT. Amino acid sequence: CASSLVPGTGAGNTIYF.

This chain uses TRBV5-1 with TRBJ2-1; the match to TRBD2 covers 10 bases. Germline V gene data show CDR1 as SGHRS and CDR2 as YFSETQ. CDR3 size: 15 residues. Losses at the gene ends were 4 bases for V and 8 bases for J; bases not matched to a gene: 9. CDR3 residues: CASSRPSGRSDEQFF. The CDR3 region has the DNA TGCGCCAGCAGCCGGCCTAGCGGGAGATCAGATGAGCAGTTCTTC. The variable domain in full, completed from reference TRBV5-1 and TRBJ2-1, reads KAGVTQTPRYLIKTRGQQVTLSCSPISGHRSVSWYQQTPGQGLQFLFEYFSETQRNKGNFPGRFSGRQFSNSRSEMNVSTLELGDSALYLCASSRPSGRSDEQFFGPGTRLTVL.

DNA for the CDR3: TGTGCCAGCAGCCTCGGGATCCGAGGGCAGTACTTC. Amino acid sequence: CASSLGIRGQYF. The genes are TRBV7-2 and TRBJ2-7; TRBD2 is a possible D gene (5 bases). Trimming pared 5 bases from V and 9 bases from J, leaving 14 bases between. Germline values: CDR1 SGHTA, CDR2 FQGNSA. This CDR3 contains 12 residues.